This T cell receptor beta chain stems from a study of T cells after yellow fever vaccination. Whole-study findings and limits: A minor fraction of clonotypes spanned both CD4 and CD8 compartments.

The sample holds a few counts of this clonotype. As yet, its antigen is unknown. This CDR3 contains 12 residues. Germline CDR1 is SGHNT and CDR2 is YYREEE (reference sequence). Trimming took off 1 base at V and 8 bases at J, with 8 bases between the two ends. TCRdb used MiXCR to reprocess the 5' RACE reads, holding one entry per CDR3 protein. The repertoire holds hundreds of thousands of distinct CDR3 sequences, approximately 13% seen once, with roughly 13% in the top ten. The source was PBMCs, collected on the day of the yellow fever booster vaccination. This TCR was sampled from a man between 25 and 39 years old who received the YFV17D yellow fever vaccine. The chain joins TRBV5-4 to TRBJ2-3; D may be TRBD1 or TRBD2 (5 bases each). The CDR3 DNA follows: TGTGCCAGCAGCTTGATTGGGGGTACGCAGTATTTT. This translates into CASSLIGGTQYF. The variable domain in full, completed from reference TRBV5-4 and TRBJ2-3, reads ETGVTQSPTHLIKTRGQQVTLRCSSQSGHNTVSWYQQALGQGPQFIFQYYREEENGRGNFPPRFSGLQFPNYSSELNVNALELDDSALYLCASSLIGGTQYFGPGTRLTVL.